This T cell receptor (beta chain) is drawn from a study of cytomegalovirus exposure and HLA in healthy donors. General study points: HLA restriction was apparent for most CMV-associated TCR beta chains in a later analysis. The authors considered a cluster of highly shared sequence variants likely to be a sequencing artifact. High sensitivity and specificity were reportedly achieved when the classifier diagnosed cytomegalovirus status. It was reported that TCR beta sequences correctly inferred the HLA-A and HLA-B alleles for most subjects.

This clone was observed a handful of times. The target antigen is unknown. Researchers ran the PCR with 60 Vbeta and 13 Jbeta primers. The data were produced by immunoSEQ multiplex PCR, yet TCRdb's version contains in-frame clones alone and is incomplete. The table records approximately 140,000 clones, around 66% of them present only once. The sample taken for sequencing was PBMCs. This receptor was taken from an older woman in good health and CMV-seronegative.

For the CDR3, the DNA is TGTGCCAGCAGTTTCCCCGGGACTAGCGGTCACTCCTACGAGCAGTACTTC. It encodes CASSFPGTSGHSYEQYF. The gene calls are TRBV28 and TRBJ2-7, with 11 bases fitting TRBD2. Germline lookup yields CDR1 MDHEN and CDR2 SYDVKM. The length of the CDR3 is 17 residues. V shed 3 bases, J shed 0 bases, and the junction held 7 bases outside the gene matches. The full variable domain, with the rest looked up from reference TRBV28 and TRBJ2-7, is DVKVTQSSRYLVKRTGEKVFLECVQDMDHENMFWYRQDPGLGLRLIYFSYDVKMKEKGDIPEGYSVSREKKERFSLILESASTNQTSMYLCASSFPGTSGHSYEQYFGPGTRLTVT.